The next 25 T cell receptor beta chains were all read from a single sample in a study of cytotoxic CD8 clonotypes in ibrutinib-treated CLL. Sequencing was performed with immunoSEQ multiplex PCR; in TCRdb, only in-frame clones are kept and a portion is missing. The table shows fewer than 400,000 clones, with roughly 70% occurring only once. Sequencing was performed on PBMCs, taken after 36 months of ibrutinib treatment. Receptors originate from a human donor with chronic lymphocytic leukemia.

The chain joins TRBV9 to TRBJ1-3; D gene uncertain. V was clipped by 0 bases and J by 3 bases, with 4 bases between them. The CDR3 has 13 residues. CDR1 is SGDLS and CDR2 is YYNGEE in the germline V gene. The CDR3 protein is CASSVGNGNTIYF. The CDR3 nucleotides read TGTGCCAGCAGCGTAGGAAATGGAAACACCATATATTTT.

V and J are TRBV14 and TRBJ2-5; TRBD2 is a possible D gene (5 bases). This CDR3 region has 17 residues. Germline lookup yields CDR1 SGHDN and CDR2 FVKESK. The V and J ends lost 3 bases and 6 bases respectively, with 23 bases between them. This CDR3 reads CASSHTSQGRVGKTQYF. The CDR3 region has the DNA TGTGCCAGCAGCCATACATCCCAAGGGCGGGTTGGGAAGACCCAGTACTTC.

The V and J genes are TRBV5-1 and TRBJ2-7; D tentatively fits TRBD1 or TRBD2 (6 bases each). Trimming cost V 0 bases and J 3 bases, with 13 bases left between them. This CDR3 has 15 amino acids. Germline loops: CDR1 SGHRS, CDR2 YFSETQ. Here the CDR3 reads CASSLARGTHYEQYF. CDR3 coding DNA: TGCGCCAGCAGCTTGGCGCGCGGGACACACTACGAGCAGTACTTC. Based on the CDR3 plus reference TRBV5-1 and TRBJ2-7, the full variable domain is KAGVTQTPRYLIKTRGQQVTLSCSPISGHRSVSWYQQTPGQGLQFLFEYFSETQRNKGNFPGRFSGRQFSNSRSEMNVSTLELGDSALYLCASSLARGTHYEQYFGPGTRLTVT.

V usage is TRBV27 and J usage is TRBJ2-2; TRBD2 matches at 7 bases. This CDR3 is built from 14 residues. V lost 3 bases, J lost 6 bases, and 4 bases stayed unmatched. Looked up from germline, CDR1 is MNHEY and CDR2 is SMNVEV (reference sequence). CDR3 residues: CASSFGGWAGELFF. The CDR3 coding sequence is TGTGCCAGCAGTTTCGGGGGGTGGGCCGGGGAGCTGTTTTTT.

The V call is TRBV18, the J call TRBJ1-3; a possible D gene is TRBD1 (6 bases). The CDR3 extends over 15 amino acids. The germline V gene encodes CDR1 KGHSH and CDR2 LQKENI. Trimming stripped 3 bases from V and 2 bases from J, with 11 bases between. Written as DNA, the CDR3 is TGTGCCAGCTCACCGGGGGCAGGGGCTGGAAACACCATATATTTT. Residues: CASSPGAGAGNTIYF.

The CDR3 loop reads CASRVGSYEQYF. The DNA of the CDR3 is TGTGCCAGCAGGGTCGGATCCTACGAGCAGTACTTC. The V gene is TRBV2, the J gene TRBJ2-7; D unclear. CDR3 length equals 12 residues. Germline CDR1 is SNHLY and CDR2 is FYNNEI. The germline V and J ends were trimmed by 6 bases and 1 base, with 7 bases remaining between them.

The chain has TRBV9 and TRBJ1-4, with unresolved D. The CDR3 is made up of 15 amino acids. Trimming shortened V by 4 bases and J by 2 bases, and 12 bases separated the two germline ends. CDR1 SGDLS and CDR2 YYNGEE come from the germline V gene. CDR3 DNA sequence: TGTGCCAGCAGCCCTCGGTTACCCACTAATGAAAAACTGTTTTTT. It encodes CASSPRLPTNEKLFF.

The table lists this clone with a count of one. The chain uses TRBV7-2 and TRBJ1-5; D is ambiguous. Trimming removed 4 bases from V and 4 bases from J, with 5 bases in between. The CDR3 has 12 amino acids. The germline V gene encodes CDR1 SGHTA and CDR2 FQGNSA. The CDR3 coding sequence is TGTGCCAGCAGCTCACCAAATCAGCCCCAGCATTTT. Residues: CASSSPNQPQHF.

The chain combines TRBV6-1 with TRBJ1-2; 9 positions match TRBD1. V dropped 2 bases and J dropped 4; count of bases not matched to a gene: 8. Germline CDR1 is MNHNS and CDR2 is SASEGT. This CDR3 is built from 16 residues. The CDR3 sequence is CASSEPPGQGFYGYTF. The CDR3 DNA reads as TGTGCCAGCAGTGAACCGCCGGGACAGGGATTCTATGGCTACACCTTC.

This clone occurred a few times. The V and J genes are TRBV9 and TRBJ2-2; possible D gene TRBD1, 6 bases. V was cut by 3 bases and J by 0 bases, with 12 bases left in between. Germline loops: CDR1 SGDLS, CDR2 YYNGEE. The CDR3 is made up of 16 amino acids. DNA of the CDR3: TGTGCCAGCAGCGCCCGGACAGTCGCGAACACCGGGGAGCTGTTTTTT. Encoded protein: CASSARTVANTGELFF.

The chain has TRBV11-2 and TRBJ2-5; D unresolved. Trimming cost V 4 bases and J 0 bases, with 9 bases left between them. Germline CDR1 SGHAT, CDR2 FQNNGV. CDR3 length: 14 residues. The CDR3 DNA is TGTGCCAGCAGCTCGAATTTGAACCAAGAGACCCAGTACTTC. It specifies CASSSNLNQETQYF.

The rearrangement joins TRBV7-9 to TRBJ1-5; D remains unclear. The germline V and J ends were trimmed by 3 bases and 2 bases, with 8 bases remaining between them. The CDR3 covers 14 residues. Germline CDR1 and CDR2: SEHNR and FQNEAQ (reference sequence). The CDR3 here is CASSLGWGNQPQHF. The CDR3 DNA reads as TGTGCCAGCAGCTTGGGTTGGGGCAATCAGCCCCAGCATTTT.

The gene calls are TRBV15 and TRBJ1-4; D unresolved. The CDR3 has 13 amino acids. Germline V lookup: CDR1 LNHNV, CDR2 YYDKDF (reference sequence). Between the trimmed V and J ends, which lost 1 base and 13 bases, there was a span of 13 bases. The CDR3 nucleotides are TGTGCCACCAGCAGAGGAGGGCTCGCCGGACTGTTTTTT. Translating gives CATSRGGLAGLFF.

In this sample, this clone turned up once. This rearrangement joins TRBV29-1 to TRBJ2-7; 8 positions match TRBD2. Germline V gene data show CDR1 as SQVTM and CDR2 as ANQGSEA. The CDR3 runs to 15 residues. V lost 1 base to trimming and J lost 3 bases; unmatched junction nucleotides: 8. The DNA of the CDR3 is TGCAGCGTTGAAGGTTCTAGCGGGTACCGCTACGAGCAGTACTTC. Its protein product is CSVEGSSGYRYEQYF.

This chain uses TRBV6-5 with TRBJ2-4; TRBD2 matches 10 bases. Germline-derived CDR1 and CDR2 are MNHEY and SVGAGI. The CDR3 length is 14 residues. Trimming cost V 6 bases and J 8 bases; bases outside gene matches: 7. The CDR3 loop is CASSLSGGVDIQYF. As DNA, the CDR3 is TGTGCCAGCAGCCTCAGCGGGGGGGTGGACATTCAGTACTTC.

The gene calls are TRBV5-1 and TRBJ2-3, with 7 bases aligning to TRBD1. The CDR3 has 16 amino acids. The ends lost 1 base at V and 0 bases at J; junction bases unmatched: 5. Per the germline V gene, CDR1 is SGHRS and CDR2 is YFSETQ. As DNA, the CDR3 is TGCGCCAGCAGCTTGCACCGGGACAGCAGCACAGATACGCAGTATTTT. Translated, it gives CASSLHRDSSTDTQYF.

The V and J genes are TRBV4-3 and TRBJ2-7; D not resolved. CDR1 and CDR2 (germline): LGHNA, YSLEER. The CDR3 covers 16 residues. Deletions cut 0 bases from V and 3 bases from J, with 15 bases between. DNA for the CDR3: TGCGCCAGCAGCCAAGATGCTTGGGGATTAGGCTACGAGCAGTACTTC. Translating it yields CASSQDAWGLGYEQYF.

The chain uses TRBV10-3 and TRBJ2-5; 9 bases are shared with TRBD2. Germline V gives CDR1 ENHRY, CDR2 SYGVKD. V lost 7 bases and J lost 5; bases outside the gene matches: 14. This CDR3 has 16 amino acids. CDR3 sequence (DNA): TGTGCCATCACCGGGGAATCGCGGGGGGGCCGCGAGACCCAGTACTTC. This translates into CAITGESRGGRETQYF.

The chain employs TRBV11-2 and TRBJ1-5, with D maybe TRBD1 (6 bases). The V gene lost 5 bases and the J gene lost 7 bases, with 15 bases spanning the gap. This CDR3 region has 14 residues. Per germline, CDR1 SGHAT and CDR2 FQNNGV. The CDR3 region is CASSPYRDGQPQHF. The CDR3 DNA reads as TGTGCCAGCAGCCCCTACAGGGACGGACAGCCCCAGCATTTT.

This clone showed up just once. This rearrangement joins TRBV28 to TRBJ2-7; 7 nucleotides match TRBD1. V shed 5 bases, J shed 5 bases, and the junction held 6 bases outside the gene matches. The CDR3 extends over 13 amino acids. Germline loops: CDR1 MDHEN, CDR2 SYDVKM. The CDR3 coding sequence is TGTGCCAGCAGTCTTAGACAGGGCGACGAGCAGTACTTC. As protein: CASSLRQGDEQYF.

The CDR3 DNA reads as TGTGCCAGCAGCTTCGAACTAGCGGGAGGAGCCTACGAGCAGTACTTC. Translating gives CASSFELAGGAYEQYF. V usage is TRBV11-2 and J usage is TRBJ2-7, with 12 bases lining up with TRBD2. J gave up 2 bases and V 3 bases, and 5 bases lay outside the gene matches. Germline CDR1 SGHAT, CDR2 FQNNGV. The CDR3 consists of 16 residues.

Comment on this clone: The junction departs from the called germline gene at one end, perhaps through a read error. V usage is TRBV6-6 and J usage is TRBJ1-5; possibly TRBD1 for D (5 bases). The CDR3 is 12 residues long. Per germline, CDR1 MNHNY and CDR2 SVGAGI (reference sequence). CDR3 nucleotides: TGTGCCGGCAGTACCCAGGGTAAGCCCCAGCATTTT. This sequence encodes CAGSTQGKPQHF.

This clone was picked up one time. The chain combines TRBV25-1 with TRBJ2-1; 7 nucleotides match TRBD2. From germline, CDR1 is MGHDK and CDR2 SYGVNS. V lost 2 bases, J lost 8 bases, and 18 bases stayed unmatched. CDR3 length equals 18 residues. The CDR3 region is CASSETSDPRWGEDEQFF. The CDR3 region has the DNA TGTGCCAGCAGTGAAACTAGCGACCCGAGATGGGGGGAGGATGAGCAGTTCTTC.

This clone was seen only a few times. This chain uses TRBV10-3 with TRBJ2-7; D is perhaps TRBD1 (6 bases). CDR1 ENHRY and CDR2 SYGVKD come from the germline V gene. CDR3 length equals 13 residues. Trimming cost V 4 bases and J 3 bases, with 10 bases left between them. The CDR3 loop reads CAISGTEGYEQYF. In DNA form, the CDR3 reads TGTGCCATCAGTGGGACAGAAGGCTACGAGCAGTACTTC.

The J gene is TRBJ1-5, the V gene TRBV2; possibly TRBD1 for D (6 bases). Trimming stripped 4 bases from V and 9 bases from J, with 10 bases between. CDR1 SNHLY and CDR2 FYNNEI come from the germline V gene. The CDR3 loop spans 12 amino acids. For the CDR3, the DNA is TGTGCCAGCAGTGTGGGGGCTGGGCCCCAGCATTTT. Amino acid sequence: CASSVGAGPQHF.